This is a list of T cell receptor beta chains from one sample in a study of cytomegalovirus exposure and HLA in healthy donors. Sequenced by immunoSEQ multiplex PCR; TCRdb stores in-frame clones only, minus some. This sample has roughly 180,000 clones, with about four fifths found just once. The sequenced sample consisted of PBMCs. These receptors all stem from a male donor in good health and CMV-seronegative. The CDR3 runs from the conserved cysteine through the conserved F or W. The order of the fields is V gene, clone size, J gene, D gene, CDR3 DNA, CDR3 protein. The D gene is left open where the match is weak. The size entry is marked missing in some rows and otherwise reads once, few, many or a size class.

v_gene: TRBV4-1; abundance: NA; j_gene: TRBJ1-3; d_gene: NA; CDR3nt: TGCGCCAGCAGCCAAGAAAGTACCCGGTCCGGAAACACCATATATTTT; CDR3aa: CASSQESTRSGNTIYF
v_gene: TRBV10-1; abundance: NA; j_gene: TRBJ1-1; d_gene: NA; CDR3nt: TGCGCCAGCAGTGACGGGCAGGGTAATGAAGCTTTCTTT; CDR3aa: CASSDGQGNEAFF
v_gene: TRBV4-2; abundance: NA; j_gene: TRBJ2-7; d_gene: TRBD2; CDR3nt: TGTGCCAGCAGCCAGGCTCCTAGCGGGAGCTACGAGCAGTACTTC; CDR3aa: CASSQAPSGSYEQYF
v_gene: TRBV29-1; abundance: NA; j_gene: TRBJ1-2; d_gene: NA; CDR3nt: TGCAGCGTTGAAGAAGCTGGTGGCTACACCTTC; CDR3aa: CSVEEAGGYTF
v_gene: TRBV7-9; abundance: once; j_gene: TRBJ1-4; d_gene: TRBD1; CDR3nt: TGTGCCAGCAGCTCACAGGGGGCGGGTGAAAAACTGTTTTTT; CDR3aa: CASSSQGAGEKLFF
v_gene: TRBV6-5; abundance: NA; j_gene: TRBJ2-1; d_gene: TRBD2; CDR3nt: TGTGCCAGCAGTTACTCCACCGGGAGGCGGAATGAGCAGTTCTTC; CDR3aa: CASSYSTGRRNEQFF
v_gene: TRBV10-3; abundance: NA; j_gene: TRBJ1-5; d_gene: TRBD1; CDR3nt: TGTGCCAACTCACAGGGGACCAATCAGCCCCAGCATTTT; CDR3aa: CANSQGTNQPQHF
v_gene: TRBV6-1; abundance: NA; j_gene: TRBJ2-7; d_gene: TRBD2; CDR3nt: TGTGCCAGCAGTGAAGCGGGGACTAATACCTACGAGCAGTACTTC; CDR3aa: CASSEAGTNTYEQYF
v_gene: TRBV6-5; abundance: NA; j_gene: TRBJ2-1; d_gene: TRBD2; CDR3nt: TGTGCCAGCAGTTACAGGGCGGGAGGGCCGAATGAGCAGTTCTTC; CDR3aa: CASSYRAGGPNEQFF
v_gene: TRBV27; abundance: few; j_gene: TRBJ2-2; d_gene: NA; CDR3nt: TGTGCCAGCAGAACAGAAAAGAACACCGGGGAGCTGTTTTTT; CDR3aa: CASRTEKNTGELFF
v_gene: TRBV30; abundance: NA; j_gene: TRBJ2-3; d_gene: NA; CDR3nt: TGTGCCTGGAGTGGGGGGCAAACGCAGTATTTT; CDR3aa: CAWSGGQTQYF
v_gene: TRBV19; abundance: once; j_gene: TRBJ1-1; d_gene: NA; CDR3nt: TGTGCCAGTAGTATCCTCACTAACACTGAAGCTTTCTTT; CDR3aa: CASSILTNTEAFF
v_gene: TRBV28; abundance: NA; j_gene: TRBJ1-1; d_gene: NA; CDR3nt: TGTGCCAGCAGTTTAGGGCTAATGAACACTGAAGCTTTCTTT; CDR3aa: CASSLGLMNTEAFF
v_gene: TRBV30; abundance: NA; j_gene: TRBJ2-7; d_gene: NA; CDR3nt: TGTGCCTGGAGTCCCCCTCTTCACGAGCAGTACTTC; CDR3aa: CAWSPPLHEQYF
v_gene: TRBV30; abundance: NA; j_gene: TRBJ2-7; d_gene: NA; CDR3nt: TGTGCCTGGAGTCCAGGGGTCGAGCAGTACTTC; CDR3aa: CAWSPGVEQYF
v_gene: TRBV9; abundance: NA; j_gene: TRBJ1-2; d_gene: TRBD1; CDR3nt: TGTGCCAGCAGTCTCACAGAGACAGGGGGGTACTATGGCTACACCTTC; CDR3aa: CASSLTETGGYYGYTF
v_gene: TRBV4-2; abundance: NA; j_gene: TRBJ1-1; d_gene: TRBD1; CDR3nt: TGTGCCAGCAGCCCAGGACAGGCAGTGAACACTGAAGCTTTCTTT; CDR3aa: CASSPGQAVNTEAFF
v_gene: TRBV29-1; abundance: NA; j_gene: TRBJ2-7; d_gene: NA; CDR3nt: TGCAGCGTTGAGTCCAGGGACACCTACGAGCAGTACTTC; CDR3aa: CSVESRDTYEQYF
v_gene: TRBV14; abundance: few; j_gene: TRBJ2-3; d_gene: NA; CDR3nt: TGTGCCAGCAGCCCGTACCGGGATACGCAGTATTTT; CDR3aa: CASSPYRDTQYF
v_gene: TRBV28; abundance: NA; j_gene: TRBJ2-1; d_gene: TRBD2; CDR3nt: TGTGCCAGCAGCTCCCCGGCGGCGGGAGGATACAATGAGCAGTTCTTC; CDR3aa: CASSSPAAGGYNEQFF
v_gene: TRBV6-1; abundance: few; j_gene: TRBJ1-6; d_gene: TRBD1; CDR3nt: TGTGCCAGCAGGACAGGGCTTACTCATAATTCACCCCTCCACTTT; CDR3aa: CASRTGLTHNSPLHF
v_gene: TRBV6-5; abundance: once; j_gene: TRBJ1-1; d_gene: NA; CDR3nt: TGTGCCAGCAGAACAACCCCCCCGACTATTGAAGCTTTCTTT; CDR3aa: CASRTTPPTIEAFF
v_gene: TRBV6-1; abundance: few; j_gene: TRBJ1-5; d_gene: NA; CDR3nt: TGTGCCAGCAGTGAAACAGGCGGACAGCCCCAGCATTTT; CDR3aa: CASSETGGQPQHF